This TCR beta chain stems from a study of T cell responses to AZD1222 COVID-19 vaccine (TCRdb year 2021). Looking at the study overall: AZD1222 recipients with second doses at about 4 weeks or about 12 weeks were pooled, because spike-specific TCR depth and breadth did not differ between schedules. A total of more than 230 trial participants underwent TCR sequencing, of whom nearly 210 received two doses of AZD1222 and some 25 received two doses of the MenACWY control vaccine. Trial participants were enrolled by age into 18-55, 56-69 and 70-plus year subgroups, with about 150, 28 and 57 TCR-sequenced participants respectively.

Study-level results and caveats: In the small 56-69-year group, the increase in depth fell short of significance, most likely because of low power. Because no day 14 peak-response samples were available, repertoires were characterized only after the peak T cell response. Nearly half of unique spike-specific TCRs reportedly recognized epitopes outside regions mutated in the B.1.351 and B.1.1.7 variants. The whole spike protein was spanned by vaccine-associated CD4 TCRs, and dominant responses were seen in regions 160-218 and 743-854. Conclusions about previously exposed vaccinees were limited because only five to seven AZD1222 recipients were SARS-CoV-2 seropositive at baseline. After two AZD1222 doses, both the breadth and the depth of spike-specific TCRs were significantly higher than at day 0 and than in MenACWY recipients. Participants were mostly white British, with more females than males. The authors suggested clonal diversity may have been underestimated.

The time point label on this specimen signifies: baseline before first vaccination. Vaccinee samples were obtained from the UK trials COV001 and COV002, which included a single-blind randomized controlled phase 2/3 trial of AZD1222 (ChAdOx1 nCoV-19) in healthy adults. Trial participant PBMC samples were collected at day 0 and day 28 after the second dose for TCRbeta chain sequencing. Sequences SGHVS (CDR1) and FQNEAQ (CDR2) are obtained from the germline V gene. At the junction V is shortened by 5 bases and J by 3 bases; bases outside the gene matches: 11. There are 16 amino acids in the CDR3, from cysteine to phenylalanine inclusive. Just the 48-base CDR3 DNA is kept, in frame starting at base 1. Concerning this clone: It lacks a known antigen. It has no much larger one-base neighbor in the sample; base qualities were not kept.

The CDR3 regions of human TCRbeta chains were analyzed by immunosequencing. On the study's bioinformatics: Repertoire TCRs were checked for matches against a reference library of SARS-CoV-2-specific TCRs that had been generated using the MIRA antigen-specificity platform. Breadth was defined as the fraction of unique TCRs that were SARS-CoV-2-associated, and depth was defined as the fraction of total T cells that were SARS-CoV-2-associated. Each spike-specific TCR was assigned to its reactive spike region and to a CD4 or CD8 class using the MIRA data. Log10-transformed breadth and depth values were compared by one-way ANOVA with Sidak's multiple comparisons tests. Sourced from immuneACCESS, this table was stored by TCRdb with only in-frame sequences that have V and J called. A share of the clones is absent; for the studies checked, an unresolved V gene accounts for under half, and the remainder has no known explanation. That table is the source of V, J and clone size, and D and trimming were worked out from the DNA. Across this sample there are about 130,000 clones, with approximately 83% seen only once. 1.6% of the sample lies in the top ten.

This receptor was identified in an adult in good health. The sequencing used peripheral blood, collected on day 0 of AZD1222 vaccination. The sequence joins TRBV7-8 to TRBJ1-2; TRBD1 lines up with 8 middle nucleotides. The CDR3 loop reads CASSPRTGQAYYGYTF. At the DNA level, the sequence is TGTGCCAGCAGCCCGAGGACAGGGCAAGCTTACTATGGCTACACCTTC.